The 23 T cell receptor beta chains given below trace back to one sample, sequenced in a study of OX40 agonist ivuxolimab in advanced cancers. TCRdb's table, derived via immunoSEQ multiplex PCR, lists solely in-frame clones and lacks some. Among approximately 60,000 clones listed, 77% were seen once. The sample was CD4+ or CD8+ T cells sorted from blood, taken in a trial of the OX40 agonist ivuxolimab. The receptors here all came from an adult with an advanced solid tumor such as melanoma, head and neck, liver or kidney cancer.

The V and J genes are TRBV28 and TRBJ2-7; TRBD1 might be the D (6 bases). CDR1 and CDR2 from the germline V gene are MDHEN and SYDVKM. CDR3 length equals 13 residues. V was trimmed by 7 bases and J by 1 base, leaving 11 bases between them. This CDR3 reads CASMGAVSYEQYF. The CDR3, as DNA: TGTGCCAGCATGGGGGCAGTTTCCTACGAGCAGTACTTC. Full variable domain (missing parts from reference TRBV28 and TRBJ2-7): DVKVTQSSRYLVKRTGEKVFLECVQDMDHENMFWYRQDPGLGLRLIYFSYDVKMKEKGDIPEGYSVSREKKERFSLILESASTNQTSMYLCASMGAVSYEQYFGPGTRLTVT.

A few counts support this clone. The rearrangement uses TRBV4-3 and TRBJ1-1, with unresolved D. The CDR3 is 13 amino acids. The ends were cut back, 6 bases at V and 1 base at J, with 9 bases in the middle. Germline loops: CDR1 LGHNA, CDR2 YSLEER. CDR3 region: CASRRRTNTEAFF. DNA of the CDR3: TGCGCCAGCAGGAGACGCACGAACACTGAAGCTTTCTTT.

The CDR3 bases are TGTGCCGTTACGCCTGGAGCCTATGGCTACACCTTC. Protein product: CAVTPGAYGYTF. The chain employs TRBV6-1 and TRBJ1-2; no definite D call. The CDR3 runs 12 residues. V lost 11 bases and J lost 4, with 14 bases in between. Per the germline V gene, CDR1 is MNHNS and CDR2 is SASEGT.

A single count supports this clone. The rearrangement joins TRBV5-1 to TRBJ1-4; 11 nucleotides match TRBD1. CDR1 is SGHRS, CDR2 YFSETQ, per germline. With 3 bases clipped from V and 5 bases from J, the junction kept 9 bases outside the gene matches. The CDR3 has 17 amino acids. The chain's CDR3 is CASSSYGTGGANEKLFF. CDR3 DNA sequence: TGCGCCAGCAGCTCCTACGGGACAGGGGGAGCAAATGAAAAACTGTTTTTT.

A few counts support this clone. This chain connects TRBV7-9 to TRBJ2-3, with D uncertain. The germline V gene has CDR1 SEHNR and CDR2 FQNEAQ (reference sequence). The CDR3 is made up of 12 amino acids. Trimming left V 3 bases short and J 9 bases short, with 10 bases between. The CDR3 region has the DNA TGTGCCAGCAGCTTTGAGCTTACAACGCAGTATTTT. Protein product: CASSFELTTQYF.

This clone was recorded only once. The chain has TRBV27 and TRBJ2-1; the D is unclear. V lost 1 base to trimming and J lost 0 bases, with 4 bases between them. The V gene's germline CDR1 is MNHEY and CDR2 SMNVEV (reference sequence). The CDR3 spans 14 residues. CDR3 bases: TGTGCCAGCAGTTTATTTGGCTCCTACAATGAGCAGTTCTTC. Protein sequence: CASSLFGSYNEQFF.

The chain has TRBV9 and TRBJ2-1; D is unresolved. CDR1 and CDR2 from the germline V gene are SGDLS and YYNGEE. CDR3 size: 13 residues. Deletions cut 0 bases from V and 6 bases from J, with 7 bases between. As DNA, the CDR3 is TGTGCCAGCAGCGTAGTGGCCTTCAATGAGCAGTTCTTC. Its protein is CASSVVAFNEQFF.

The chain couples TRBV4-1 to TRBJ2-2, with D unresolved. The V gene lost 1 base and the J gene lost 6 bases, with 9 bases spanning the gap. This CDR3 is built from 14 residues. Germline CDR1 reads MGHRA; CDR2 reads YSYEKL. The CDR3 here is CASSQVVSAGELFF. The CDR3 bases are TGCGCCAGCAGCCAAGTCGTGTCTGCCGGGGAGCTGTTTTTT.

This chain's CDR3 is CASSLEVSYNEQFF. For the CDR3, the DNA is TGTGCCAGCAGCTTAGAGGTCAGCTACAATGAGCAGTTCTTC. The genes are TRBV7-8 and TRBJ2-1; D gene unclear. V was pared by 1 base and J by 3 bases, with 7 bases between. CDR1 is SGHVS, CDR2 FQNEAQ, per germline. The length of the CDR3 is 14 residues.

This clone has only a few counts. The chain links TRBV6-5 to TRBJ2-3; possibly TRBD2 for D (5 bases). The V gene lost 0 bases and the J gene lost 1 base, with 8 bases spanning the gap. The length of the CDR3 is 15 residues. Germline assignment: CDR1 MNHEY and CDR2 SVGAGI. CDR3 amino acids: CASSYSGSGTDTQYF. The CDR3 bases are TGTGCCAGCAGTTACTCTGGTAGCGGCACAGATACGCAGTATTTT.

The chain links TRBV6-5 to TRBJ2-5; D possibly uses TRBD1 or TRBD2 (5 bases each). The CDR3 has 13 amino acids. Between the trimmed V and J ends, which lost 6 bases and 4 bases, there was a span of 12 bases. Germline V gives CDR1 MNHEY, CDR2 SVGAGI. This chain's CDR3 is CASSRGPGETQYF. CDR3 in DNA: TGTGCCAGCAGCCGGGGACCGGGAGAGACCCAGTACTTC.

This chain connects TRBV28 to TRBJ2-2; TRBD2 matches at 7 bases. CDR3 size: 15 residues. CDR1 is MDHEN, CDR2 SYDVKM, per germline. The V gene end was trimmed by 6 bases and the J gene end by 2 bases; junction bases not matched to a gene: 6. The CDR3 here is CASRTWGGNTGELFF. The CDR3, as DNA: TGTGCCAGCAGAACTTGGGGGGGTAACACCGGGGAGCTGTTTTTT.

The chain joins TRBV18 to TRBJ2-5, with D perhaps matching TRBD2 (5 bases). This CDR3 is built from 14 residues. Between the trimmed V and J ends, which lost 3 bases and 4 bases, there was a span of 12 bases. The germline V gene has CDR1 KGHSH and CDR2 LQKENI. The CDR3 protein is CASSPGTAGETQYF. For the CDR3, the DNA is TGTGCCAGCTCACCCGGAACGGCGGGAGAGACCCAGTACTTC.

The gene calls are TRBV6-1 and TRBJ1-1; D is undetermined. Germline CDR1 MNHNS, CDR2 SASEGT. This CDR3 region has 12 residues. The germline V and J ends were trimmed by 7 bases and 1 base, with 7 bases remaining between them. In DNA form, the CDR3 reads TGTGCCAGCAAGCTACAGAACACTGAAGCTTTCTTT. It codes for CASKLQNTEAFF.

This chain uses TRBV5-3 with TRBJ2-1, with 10 nucleotides matching TRBD2. TRBV5-3 is assigned to the ORF class and has an uncertain function. Trimming cost V 6 bases and J 1 base; bases outside gene matches: 10. CDR3 length: 17 residues. CDR3: CARKESGRVLSYNEQFF. CDR3 DNA sequence: TGTGCCAGAAAGGAAAGCGGGAGGGTTTTATCCTACAATGAGCAGTTCTTC.

The CDR3 bases are TGCGCCAGCAGCGGTGGGACTAGCGGGTTCTCCTACAATGAGCAGTTCTTC. Protein product: CASSGGTSGFSYNEQFF. The chain recombines TRBV5-1 with TRBJ2-1; TRBD2 matches at 12 bases. The CDR3 runs 17 residues. The V and J ends lost 4 bases and 0 bases, in that order; junction bases with no gene match: 5. CDR1 SGHRS and CDR2 YFSETQ come from the germline V gene. Combining the CDR3 with reference TRBV5-1 and TRBJ2-1 gives the whole variable domain KAGVTQTPRYLIKTRGQQVTLSCSPISGHRSVSWYQQTPGQGLQFLFEYFSETQRNKGNFPGRFSGRQFSNSRSEMNVSTLELGDSALYLCASSGGTSGFSYNEQFFGPGTRLTVL.

The rearrangement links TRBV29-1 to TRBJ2-7; either TRBD1 or TRBD2 may supply D (5 bases each). CDR3 size: 14 residues. The germline gives CDR1 SQVTM, CDR2 ANQGSEA. V was trimmed by 6 bases and J by 0 bases, leaving 15 bases between them. DNA of the CDR3: TGCAGCGTAGTTTACAGGAGGAGCTCCTACGAGCAGTACTTC. Translating gives CSVVYRRSSYEQYF.

Here the CDR3 DNA reads TGTGCCAGCCAGGAGGGCCATAACTATGGCTACACCTTC. Translated, it gives CASQEGHNYGYTF. This chain uses TRBV25-1 with TRBJ1-2, with D hard to call. The CDR3 spans 13 residues. V lost 8 bases and J lost 1, with 11 bases in between. CDR1 and CDR2 from the germline V gene are MGHDK and SYGVNS.

This clone was seen once. The rearrangement uses TRBV10-2 and TRBJ1-2, with TRBD1 identical over 10 bases. The CDR3 has 14 amino acids. Trimming cost V 3 bases and J 4 bases; bases outside gene matches: 2. CDR1 and CDR2 from the germline V gene are WSHSY and SAAADI. CDR3 in amino acids: CASSEGQGGYGYTF. Here the CDR3 DNA reads TGCGCCAGCAGTGAAGGACAGGGGGGCTATGGCTACACCTTC.

The chain has TRBV10-3 and TRBJ2-7; no clear D gene. Germline CDR1 and CDR2: ENHRY and SYGVKD. The CDR3 is 14 amino acids. Trimming removed 2 bases at V and 0 bases at J, with 8 bases between. The CDR3, as DNA: TGTGCCATCAGTGAGGTAAAGGGCTCCTACGAGCAGTACTTC. As protein: CAISEVKGSYEQYF.

This rearrangement joins TRBV20-1 to TRBJ2-1; the D gene is possibly TRBD2 (6 bases). Germline CDR1 and CDR2: DFQATT and SNEGSKA (reference sequence). CDR3 length: 11 amino acids. Trimming removed 5 bases from V and 12 bases from J, with 14 bases in between. DNA for the CDR3: TGCAGTGCTTCGCGGGGAAAGGGGCAGTTCTTC. Translation: CSASRGKGQFF.

V is TRBV19 and J is TRBJ1-4, with TRBD1 identical over 7 bases. The germline CDR1 and CDR2 sequences are LNHDA and SQIVND (reference sequence). V shed 6 bases and J 4 bases; nucleotides not matched to a gene: 5. The CDR3 runs to 14 residues. CDR3 in amino acids: CASSRDSFNEKLFF. In DNA, the CDR3 is TGTGCCAGTAGCCGGGACAGTTTTAATGAAAAACTGTTTTTT.

This clone turned up a few times. In the same sample, other DNA sequences code for this CDR3. The rearrangement links TRBV18 to TRBJ1-1; D remains unclear. This CDR3 has 15 residues. Germline loops: CDR1 KGHSH, CDR2 LQKENI. V was clipped by 3 bases and J by 0 bases, with 11 bases between them. CDR3 amino acids: CASSPGLGMNTEAFF. The CDR3 DNA sequence: TGTGCCAGCTCACCTGGGTTGGGTATGAACACTGAAGCTTTCTTT.